The clone carrying this T cell receptor (beta chain) was counted only a few times. The antigen remains undetermined. Assay: immunoSEQ multiplex PCR; the TCRdb copy retains only in-frame clones and omits some. The table lists 250,000 to 350,000 clones, about 72% of them singletons. The length of the CDR3 is 14 residues. Germline V gene data show CDR1 as SEHNR and CDR2 as FQNEAQ (reference sequence). The J segment lost 2 bases and the V segment lost 5 bases, leaving 5 bases of the junction unmatched. This entry is derived from a study of cytotoxic CD8 clonotypes in ibrutinib-treated CLL. Findings and limits, study-wide: Clonality grew at ibrutinib response; at progression, it decreased back toward baseline.

Material: PBMCs, obtained at disease progression, from a patient treated with ibrutinib. The V and J genes are TRBV7-9 and TRBJ2-5; 7 bases match TRBD1. This clonotype was obtained from a human donor with chronic lymphocytic leukemia. CDR3 residues: CASSPGTAQETQYF. CDR3 coding DNA: TGTGCCAGCAGCCCAGGGACAGCTCAAGAGACCCAGTACTTC.